This TCR beta chain was captured by sequencing in a study of blood T cell repertoires in COVID-19. A Seattle source enrolled patients during active infection and followed them longitudinally. As processed by the authors: Nucleated cell number was recorded as an estimate derived from reference gene primer amplification. Clones were read by immunoSEQ multiplex PCR, and TCRdb kept only the in-frame ones, dropping some. Clonal size and the V and J genes are those of that table, whereas D and trimming came from the DNA. The sample includes 450,000 or so clones, about 89% of them seen just once. The CDR3 spans 15 residues. V shed 8 bases, J shed 6 bases, and the junction held 13 bases outside the gene matches. Germline assignment: CDR1 ENHRY and CDR2 SYGVKD.

The TCR was taken from a woman aged 40 to 50 with COVID-19, enrolled during active disease. The sample consisted of peripheral blood. The V call is TRBV10-3, the J call TRBJ1-2, with 9 bases that match TRBD1. CDR3 nucleotide sequence: TGTGCCATCGGACGGGACAGGGCGAAGAATAATGGCTACACCTTC. Residues: CAIGRDRAKNNGYTF.